This T cell receptor (beta chain) was recovered during a study of blood T cell repertoires in COVID-19. About the study: Researchers got acute and convalescent COVID-19 samples from the United States, Italy and Spain. Sources were T cells, B-cell-depleted T cells, or PBMCs; the material itself was cDNA or gDNA.

After removal of 4 bases from V and 5 bases from J, the junction contained 4 bases not matched to a gene. Germline V gives CDR1 SGHTA, CDR2 FQGNSA. The CDR3 runs 15 residues. Enrolment of Seattle patients took place during active infection, and they were followed longitudinally. Study processing details: Nucleated cell counts were estimated from reference gene primer amplification. TCRdb's table, derived via immunoSEQ multiplex PCR, lists solely in-frame clones and lacks some. V, J and clone size derive from that table, while D and trimming were established from the DNA sequence. The profile shows around 300,000 clones, 70% to 90% of them singletons.

This TCR was recovered from a woman in her seventies with COVID-19, enrolled during active disease. The rearrangement links TRBV7-2 to TRBJ2-7; 14 bases are shared with TRBD2. Input material: peripheral blood. The DNA for the CDR3 is TGTGCCAGCAGCTCGACTAGCGGGGGGGCAGACGAGCAGTACTTC. Protein: CASSSTSGGADEQYF.